These 2 T cell receptor beta chains share one sample of origin, sequenced in a study of cytomegalovirus exposure and HLA in healthy donors. The PCR contained 60 Vbeta and 13 Jbeta primers. Measured with immunoSEQ multiplex PCR; TCRdb has only the in-frame clones, and not every one. The repertoire holds roughly 180,000 clones, with about 77% as singletons. The sequencing sample was made of PBMCs. Receptors originate from a man aged 25-40 years in good health and CMV-seronegative.

The chain links TRBV30 to TRBJ1-6, with TRBD1 matching over 7 bases. Germline V gene sequence: CDR1 GTSNPN, CDR2 SVGIG (reference sequence). Trimming removed 1 base from V and 6 bases from J; junction bases left unmatched: 3. This CDR3 spans 14 amino acids. CDR3 DNA: TGTGCCTGGAGTGGGGACAGCGTTAATTCACCCCTCCACTTT. This encodes CAWSGDSVNSPLHF.

The chain uses TRBV10-3 and TRBJ2-7; the match to TRBD1 covers 8 bases. This CDR3 has 13 residues. The germline V gene encodes CDR1 ENHRY and CDR2 SYGVKD. V trimming: 8 bases; J trimming: 1 base; junction bases outside the gene matches: 4. The CDR3, as DNA: TGTGCCATCCAGGGGGCGACGTCCTACGAGCAGTACTTC. As protein: CAIQGATSYEQYF.